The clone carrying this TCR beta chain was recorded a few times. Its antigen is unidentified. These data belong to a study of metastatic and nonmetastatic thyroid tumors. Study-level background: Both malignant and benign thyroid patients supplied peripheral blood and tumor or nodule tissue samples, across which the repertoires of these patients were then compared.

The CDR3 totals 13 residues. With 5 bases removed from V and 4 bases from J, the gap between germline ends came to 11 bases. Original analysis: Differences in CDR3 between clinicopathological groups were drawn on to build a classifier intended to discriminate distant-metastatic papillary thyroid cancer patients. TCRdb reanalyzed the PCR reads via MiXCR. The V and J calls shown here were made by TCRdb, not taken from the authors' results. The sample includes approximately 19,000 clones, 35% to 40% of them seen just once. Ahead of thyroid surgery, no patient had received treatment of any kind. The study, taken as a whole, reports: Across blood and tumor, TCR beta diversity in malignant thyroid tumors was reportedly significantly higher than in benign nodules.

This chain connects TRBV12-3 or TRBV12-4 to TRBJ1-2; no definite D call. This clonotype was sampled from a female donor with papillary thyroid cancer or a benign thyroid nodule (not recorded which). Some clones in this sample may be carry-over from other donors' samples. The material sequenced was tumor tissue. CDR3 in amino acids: CASSPTAFYGYTF. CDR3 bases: TGTGCCAGCAGTCCTACGGCCTTCTATGGCTACACCTTC.